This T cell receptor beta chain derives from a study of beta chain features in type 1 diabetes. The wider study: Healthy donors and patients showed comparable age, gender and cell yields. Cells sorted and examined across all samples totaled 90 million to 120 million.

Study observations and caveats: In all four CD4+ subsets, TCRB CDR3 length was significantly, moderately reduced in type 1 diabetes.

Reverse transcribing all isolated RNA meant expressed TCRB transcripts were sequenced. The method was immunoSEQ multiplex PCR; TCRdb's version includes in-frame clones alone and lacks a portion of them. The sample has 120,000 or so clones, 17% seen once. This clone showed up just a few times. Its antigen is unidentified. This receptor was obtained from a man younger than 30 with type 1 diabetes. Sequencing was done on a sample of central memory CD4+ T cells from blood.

CDR3 protein: CASSPRGKVGQYF. The CDR3 bases are TGTGCCAGCAGCCCCCGTGGTAAGGTCGGGCAGTACTTC. The gene calls are TRBV7-9 and TRBJ2-7; no reliable D call. Germline CDR1 reads SEHNR; CDR2 reads FQNEAQ (reference sequence). The CDR3 runs 13 residues. Trimming took off 5 bases at V and 9 bases at J, with 17 bases between the two ends.